What follows are 13 T cell receptor beta chains derived from one specimen sequenced in a study of persistence of HIV-infected CD4 T cells. Nonspecific anti-CD3/anti-CD28 bead stimulation represents the broad CD4+ T cell repertoire. Sorting selected CD4+ T cells upregulating both CD40 ligand and CD69. This was the immunoSEQ version 4 assay in survey mode. The protocol was immunoSEQ multiplex PCR, while the TCRdb copy is restricted to in-frame clones and leaves out a portion. The repertoire holds 35,000 to 40,000 clones, with 87% as singletons. For these TCRs, the target antigens are not known. Sequencing used CD4+ T cells sorted from PBMCs after roughly 17-hour stimulation, obtained from a patient who received antiretroviral therapy. The receptor set was obtained from an adult man with HIV who was CMV-seropositive.

This CDR3 is CASSLGWASGMYEQYF. The CDR3 DNA reads as TGTGCCAGCAGCTTGGGGTGGGCTAGCGGGATGTACGAGCAGTACTTC. This rearrangement joins TRBV5-4 to TRBJ2-7, with TRBD2 matching 9 bases. Germline CDR1 is SGHNT and CDR2 is YYREEE (reference sequence). After removal of 0 bases from V and 4 bases from J, the junction contained 8 bases not matched to a gene. The CDR3 is made up of 16 amino acids.

The genes are TRBV30 and TRBJ1-4, with 10 bases fitting TRBD1. V shed 1 base and J 2 bases; nucleotides not matched to a gene: 7. This CDR3 is 17 amino acids long. The germline CDR1 and CDR2 sequences are GTSNPN and SVGIG (reference sequence). CDR3 residues: CAWSEPGQGTTNEKLFF. The DNA for the CDR3 is TGTGCCTGGAGTGAGCCGGGACAGGGGACGACTAATGAAAAACTGTTTTTT.

This chain connects TRBV9 to TRBJ1-1; D is unclear. Per germline, CDR1 SGDLS and CDR2 YYNGEE. Trimming took off 2 bases at V and 0 bases at J, with 14 bases between the two ends. CDR3 length equals 16 residues. The CDR3 here is CASSVGLDGMNTEAFF. CDR3 DNA: TGTGCCAGCAGCGTCGGCCTAGACGGCATGAACACTGAAGCTTTCTTT.

The genes are TRBV12-3 or TRBV12-4 and TRBJ1-3; D gene unclear. V was clipped by 6 bases and J by 8 bases, with 8 bases between them. The CDR3 totals 11 residues. CDR3 sequence reads: CASSAADTIYF. DNA for the CDR3: TGTGCCAGCAGCGCTGCGGACACCATATATTTT.

This clone was seen a handful of times. This chain connects TRBV6-1 to TRBJ2-7, with D perhaps matching TRBD1 (5 bases). V lost 3 bases and J lost 8, with 11 bases in between. There are 12 residues in the CDR3. CDR1 is MNHNS, CDR2 SASEGT, per germline. CDR3: CASSDQGIQQYF. CDR3 bases: TGTGCCAGCAGTGATCAGGGTATTCAGCAGTACTTC.

The chain employs TRBV18 and TRBJ1-5, with D uncertain. Trimming cost V 3 bases and J 0 bases, with 9 bases left between them. Per the germline V gene, CDR1 is KGHSH and CDR2 is LQKENI. The CDR3 runs 15 residues. CDR3: CASSPKGSSNQPQHF. The CDR3 region has the DNA TGTGCCAGCTCACCGAAGGGTAGTAGCAATCAGCCCCAGCATTTT.

This chain uses TRBV19 with TRBJ2-7, with 8 bases lining up with TRBD1. CDR1 and CDR2 from the germline V gene are LNHDA and SQIVND (reference sequence). V dropped 4 bases and J dropped 0; count of bases not matched to a gene: 2. CDR3 length: 14 residues. The CDR3 loop reads CASSRGQVSYEQYF. The CDR3 DNA is TGTGCCAGTAGTAGGGGACAGGTCTCCTACGAGCAGTACTTC. The full variable domain, completed using reference TRBV19 and TRBJ2-7, is DGGITQSPKYLFRKEGQNVTLSCEQNLNHDAMYWYRQDPGQGLRLIYYSQIVNDFQKGDIAEGYSVSREKKESFPLTVTSAQKNPTAFYLCASSRGQVSYEQYFGPGTRLTVT.

This chain connects TRBV18 to TRBJ2-7, with 9 bases aligning to TRBD1. V lost 2 bases to trimming and J lost 2 bases; unmatched junction nucleotides: 1. The germline CDR1 and CDR2 sequences are KGHSH and LQKENI. The CDR3 runs 14 residues. The DNA for the CDR3 is TGTGCCAGCTCACCAGGACAGGGGACCTACGAGCAGTACTTC. It yields the protein CASSPGQGTYEQYF.

V gene TRBV27 combines with J gene TRBJ1-2; D uncertain. Germline CDR1 and CDR2: MNHEY and SMNVEV (reference sequence). This CDR3 is built from 13 residues. The ends were cut back, 3 bases at V and 7 bases at J, with 12 bases in the middle. The CDR3 DNA follows: TGTGCCAGCAGTTTGGGAGGGCCTGGTGGCTACACCTTC. This sequence encodes CASSLGGPGGYTF.

This clone occurred once. The chain combines TRBV24-1 with TRBJ2-2; the D gene is possibly TRBD1 (6 bases). The CDR3 covers 15 residues. Trimming removed 3 bases from V and 1 base from J, with 8 bases in between. Germline lookup yields CDR1 KGHDR and CDR2 SFDVKD. CDR3 residues: CATSDPQGNTGELFF. CDR3 in DNA: TGTGCCACCAGTGATCCACAGGGGAACACCGGGGAGCTGTTTTTT.

This chain joins TRBV10-3 and TRBJ1-5, with a tentative D call TRBD1 (5 bases). Per the germline V gene, CDR1 is ENHRY and CDR2 is SYGVKD. Trimming cost V 2 bases and J 7 bases, with 15 bases left between them. The CDR3 extends over 15 amino acids. The CDR3 loop reads CAISESGQGGQPQHF. CDR3 DNA sequence: TGTGCCATCAGTGAGAGTGGGCAGGGTGGACAGCCCCAGCATTTT.

This clone has a handful of counts. The genes are TRBV30 and TRBJ1-5; D remains ambiguous. V dropped 0 bases and J dropped 2 bases, with 11 bases sitting between them. The CDR3 contains 15 residues. CDR1 GTSNPN and CDR2 SVGIG come from the germline V gene (reference sequence). The CDR3: CAWSVRSRGNQPQHF. CDR3 sequence (DNA): TGTGCCTGGAGTGTACGGAGTAGGGGCAATCAGCCCCAGCATTTT.

The chain couples TRBV6-5 to TRBJ2-5; maybe TRBD2 (7 bases). Germline loops: CDR1 MNHEY, CDR2 SVGAGI. V was cut by 7 bases and J by 5 bases, with 14 bases left in between. The CDR3 is made up of 13 amino acids. CDR3 protein: CASKGGMMETQYF. In DNA, the CDR3 is TGTGCCAGCAAGGGGGGGATGATGGAGACCCAGTACTTC.